The 31 T cell receptor beta chains below come from one sample, sequenced in a study of graft-versus-host responses after intestinal transplantation. Their specific antigens are unknown. Profiled with immunoSEQ multiplex PCR; TCRdb holds only in-frame clones, not every one. The table includes 150,000 or so clones, about 93% detected once. The sequencing used unstimulated CD4+ T cells sorted from spleen or lymph node cells, collected before intestinal transplant. The source is a human donor who received an intestinal transplant.

The gene calls are TRBV5-8 and TRBJ2-1, with a tentative D call TRBD1 (5 bases). Germline values: CDR1 SGHTS, CDR2 YDEGEE. The CDR3 runs to 19 residues. V was trimmed by 1 base and J by 0 bases, leaving 20 bases between them. Here the CDR3 reads CASSLLRGRTPSSYNEQFF. The CDR3 DNA reads as TGTGCCAGCAGCTTGTTAAGGGGCCGAACGCCTAGCTCCTACAATGAGCAGTTCTTC. Complete variable domain (other parts from reference TRBV5-8 and TRBJ2-1): EAGVTQSPTHLIKTRGQQATLRCSPISGHTSVYWYQQALGLGLQFLLWYDEGEERNRGNFPPRFSGRQFPNYSSELNVNALELEDSALYLCASSLLRGRTPSSYNEQFFGPGTRLTVL.

In regard to this clone: Relative to the germline gene, one junction end is altered; a read error may explain this. This chain links TRBV7-2 with TRBJ2-1; 7 bases are shared with TRBD2. The CDR3 is 14 residues long. Germline V gene lookup returns CDR1 SGHTA and CDR2 FQGNSA. CDR3 loop: CASSLGASGNEQFF. As DNA, the CDR3 is TGTGCCAGCAGCCTAGGTGCTAGCGGCAATGAGCAATTCTTC. The full variable domain, with the rest looked up from reference TRBV7-2 and TRBJ2-1, is GAGVSQSPSNKVTEKGKDVELRCDPISGHTALYWYRQSLGQGLEFLIYFQGNSAPDKSGLPSDRFSAERTGGSVSTLTIQRTQQEDSAVYLCASSLGASGNEQFFGPGTRLTVL.

The gene calls are TRBV5-1 and TRBJ1-1; TRBD1 matches 9 bases. Germline CDR1 reads SGHRS; CDR2 reads YFSETQ. The CDR3 is 15 amino acids. The V and J ends lost 2 bases and 5 bases, in that order; junction bases with no gene match: 7. CDR3 sequence: CASSFPDRGETEAFF. The CDR3, as DNA: TGCGCCAGCAGCTTCCCGGACAGGGGAGAAACTGAAGCTTTCTTT.

The rearrangement joins TRBV27 to TRBJ1-6; no reliable D call. The germline V gene has CDR1 MNHEY and CDR2 SMNVEV (reference sequence). There are 14 residues in the CDR3. V lost 1 base to trimming and J lost 7 bases, with 8 bases between them. This CDR3 is CASSLWESNSPLHF. CDR3 nucleotides: TGTGCCAGCAGTTTATGGGAGAGCAATTCACCCCTCCACTTT.

The V and J genes are TRBV9 and TRBJ1-2; D is ambiguous. Germline CDR1 SGDLS, CDR2 YYNGEE. This CDR3 is 15 amino acids long. Trimming shortened V by 3 bases and J by 1 base, and 13 bases separated the two germline ends. CDR3 coding DNA: TGTGCCAGCAGCGGACCCGACCGCCGTAACTATGGCTACACCTTC. This translates into CASSGPDRRNYGYTF.

The V and J genes are TRBV2 and TRBJ2-3; no clear D gene. The germline V gene encodes CDR1 SNHLY and CDR2 FYNNEI. The CDR3 is 14 amino acids. The V end lost 7 bases, the J end lost 0 bases, and 11 bases lay between the germline ends. The chain's CDR3 is CASTVDPSTDTQYF. The CDR3 DNA reads TGTGCCAGCACGGTGGACCCAAGCACAGATACGCAGTATTTT.

The table lists this clone with a count of one. This sequence joins TRBV7-3 and TRBJ2-7, with TRBD2 matching over 9 bases. Germline lookup yields CDR1 SGHTA and CDR2 FQGTGA. The CDR3 spans 17 residues. The V segment lost 2 bases and the J segment 4 bases; nucleotides outside the gene matches: 12. The CDR3 region is CASSLSGTASGMYEQYF. The DNA for the CDR3 is TGTGCCAGCAGCTTATCTGGGACGGCTAGCGGGATGTACGAGCAGTACTTC.

The chain recombines TRBV7-2 with TRBJ2-5; TRBD2 is a possible D gene (6 bases). Germline V gene sequence: CDR1 SGHTA, CDR2 FQGNSA. The CDR3 extends over 15 amino acids. The V end was cut by 0 bases, the J end by 11 bases, with 19 bases between. The CDR3 sequence: CASSLASGTLWEQYF. CDR3 bases: TGTGCCAGCAGCTTAGCTAGCGGCACCTTATGGGAGCAGTACTTC.

Of note for this clone: The junction does not match germline at one end; this may be a read error. The gene calls are TRBV9 and TRBJ1-1; no reliable D call. Germline V lookup: CDR1 SGDLS, CDR2 YYNGEE. The CDR3 length is 13 residues. The CDR3 is CASSVLRNTGAFF. CDR3 nucleotide sequence: TGTGCCAGCAGCGTTCTGAGGAACACTGGAGCTTTCTTT.

The gene calls are TRBV28 and TRBJ2-2; 11 bases agree with TRBD2. The CDR3 totals 16 residues. CDR1 and CDR2 from the germline V gene are MDHEN and SYDVKM. Here the CDR3 DNA reads TGTGCTCTTACAGGGACTAGCGGCCGTTACACCGGGGAGCTGTTTTTT. Its translation: CALTGTSGRYTGELFF.

V gene TRBV28 combines with J gene TRBJ2-7, with 10 bases matching TRBD2. The germline V gene has CDR1 MDHEN and CDR2 SYDVKM. The CDR3 runs to 14 residues. V dropped 7 bases and J dropped 7; count of bases not matched to a gene: 10. DNA for the CDR3: TGTGCCAGCACCGCCAGCCTAGCGGGAGTGGAGCAGTACTTC. Protein sequence: CASTASLAGVEQYF.

The count of this clone is one. V and J are TRBV19 and TRBJ1-1; 7 bases agree with TRBD1. The CDR3 is made up of 14 amino acids. V was clipped by 2 bases and J by 4 bases; unmatched bases: 4. Germline CDR1 reads LNHDA; CDR2 reads SQIVND (reference sequence). The CDR3 bases are TGTGCCAGTAGTATACCGACAGGGCCCACTGAAGCTTTCTTT. Encoded protein: CASSIPTGPTEAFF.

This chain joins TRBV27 and TRBJ2-5; D gene ambiguous. With 4 bases removed from V and 4 bases from J, the gap between germline ends came to 13 bases. This CDR3 contains 14 residues. Germline V gene sequence: CDR1 MNHEY, CDR2 SMNVEV (reference sequence). The CDR3, as DNA: TGTGCCAGCAGTTCCCCCCCGAACATAGAGACCCAGTACTTC. Residues: CASSSPPNIETQYF.

The chain is built from TRBV4-3 and TRBJ2-7; 7 bases are a match to TRBD1. Losses at the gene ends were 2 bases for V and 2 bases for J; bases not matched to a gene: 18. This CDR3 region has 19 residues. In germline, CDR1 is LGHNA, CDR2 YSLEER. CDR3 nucleotides: TGCGCCAGCAGCCAAACGACAGGGAAAGGGTTCACCTCTCCCTACGAGCAGTACTTC. Its protein product is CASSQTTGKGFTSPYEQYF.

This clone is a singleton in its sample. This rearrangement joins TRBV10-3 to TRBJ2-6; no firm D call. The CDR3 is made up of 16 amino acids. V was pared by 2 bases and J by 4 bases, with 12 bases between. Looked up from germline, CDR1 is ENHRY and CDR2 is SYGVKD. Here the CDR3 reads CAISERGPTGANVLTF. The CDR3 bases are TGTGCCATCAGTGAGCGAGGTCCGACCGGGGCCAACGTCCTGACTTTC.

This chain connects TRBV7-2 to TRBJ1-5; D gene uncertain. Trimming shortened V by 3 bases and J by 5 bases, and 11 bases separated the two germline ends. Germline CDR1 SGHTA, CDR2 FQGNSA. This CDR3 spans 14 amino acids. The CDR3 DNA follows: TGTGCCAGCAGCTTTGGTTTTGTGGATCAGCCCCAGCATTTT. Protein product: CASSFGFVDQPQHF.

The V gene is TRBV19, the J gene TRBJ2-2, with D maybe TRBD1 (7 bases). Germline assignment: CDR1 LNHDA and CDR2 SQIVND (reference sequence). V was cut by 9 bases and J by 2 bases, with 16 bases left in between. The CDR3 is 15 residues long. CDR3 coding DNA: TGTGCCAGCAGGGGGGCAGCCAAAAACACCGGGGAGCTGTTTTTT. Amino acid sequence: CASRGAAKNTGELFF.

The V gene is TRBV11-2, the J gene TRBJ2-1; D could derive from TRBD1 or TRBD2 (5 bases each). V shed 4 bases and J shed 6 bases, with 16 bases lying between them. Germline V gene sequence: CDR1 SGHAT, CDR2 FQNNGV. The CDR3 has 15 residues. CDR3 DNA: TGTGCCAGCAGCTCCCCGTATGGGGGTGGCAATGAGCAGTTCTTC. It encodes CASSSPYGGGNEQFF.

The chain employs TRBV27 and TRBJ1-2, with TRBD1 matching over 11 bases. With V trimmed by 8 bases and J by 6 bases, 8 bases remained unmatched. The CDR3 has 14 amino acids. Germline CDR1 and CDR2: MNHEY and SMNVEV (reference sequence). The CDR3 nucleotides are TGTGCCAGCGGAGGACAGGGGGCGCCTAATGGCTACACCTTC. This gives the protein CASGGQGAPNGYTF.

The chain carries TRBV28 and TRBJ2-7; no firm D call. Germline CDR1 MDHEN, CDR2 SYDVKM. There are 13 residues in the CDR3. V lost 6 bases and J 9 bases, leaving 18 bases between the germline ends. The CDR3 spells CASSSRVISWQYF. As DNA, the CDR3 is TGTGCCAGCAGCTCCCGGGTGATTTCTTGGCAGTACTTC.

The chain joins TRBV28 to TRBJ1-1; D perhaps matches TRBD1 (6 bases). Trimming took off 8 bases at V and 1 base at J, with 11 bases between the two ends. The CDR3 totals 13 residues. Germline CDR1 is MDHEN and CDR2 is SYDVKM. CDR3 sequence reads: CASVTQGNTEAFF. CDR3 bases: TGTGCCAGCGTCACACAGGGGAACACTGAAGCTTTCTTT.

In its sample, this clone was seen a few times. The chain recombines TRBV7-9 with TRBJ1-1; no firm D call. Trimming took off 5 bases at V and 6 bases at J, with 7 bases between the two ends. CDR1 is SEHNR and CDR2 is FQNEAQ in the germline V gene (reference sequence). CDR3 length equals 11 residues. The CDR3 sequence is CASSRKAEAFF. The CDR3 nucleotides are TGTGCCAGCAGCCGAAAGGCTGAAGCTTTCTTT.

The chain is built from TRBV6-5 and TRBJ1-2, with a tentative D call TRBD1 (6 bases). The V and J ends lost 5 bases and 7 bases respectively, with 17 bases between them. This CDR3 has 14 amino acids. CDR1 MNHEY and CDR2 SVGAGI come from the germline V gene. CDR3 sequence reads: CASSAPGVLGGYTF. The CDR3 DNA is TGTGCCAGCAGTGCCCCAGGGGTATTGGGTGGCTACACCTTC.

The CDR3 bases are TGCGCCAGCAGCCAAGCTTCGGGCAGCGCAGTCTCTGGGGCCAACGTCCTGACTTTC. This translates into CASSQASGSAVSGANVLTF. This rearrangement joins TRBV4-1 to TRBJ2-6; no clear D gene. Germline lookup yields CDR1 MGHRA and CDR2 YSYEKL. There are 19 residues in the CDR3. With 1 base removed from V and 0 bases from J, the gap between germline ends came to 16 bases.

The gene calls are TRBV19 and TRBJ2-5, with TRBD2 as a possible D gene (6 bases). V lost 6 bases and J 4 bases, leaving 12 bases between the germline ends. This CDR3 is built from 13 residues. Germline CDR1 LNHDA, CDR2 SQIVND (reference sequence). The CDR3 DNA sequence: TGTGCCAGTAGCCTGGAGGGCCGAGAGACCCAGTACTTC. This codes for CASSLEGRETQYF. The variable domain in full, completed from reference TRBV19 and TRBJ2-5, reads DGGITQSPKYLFRKEGQNVTLSCEQNLNHDAMYWYRQDPGQGLRLIYYSQIVNDFQKGDIAEGYSVSREKKESFPLTVTSAQKNPTAFYLCASSLEGRETQYFGPGTRLLVL.

This clone was counted once. The rearrangement joins TRBV13 to TRBJ2-7; D remains unclear. The CDR3 runs 13 residues. The germline V gene has CDR1 PRHDT and CDR2 FYEKMQ (reference sequence). V was pared by 0 bases and J by 5 bases, with 8 bases between. CDR3 in amino acids: CASSLGPPDEQYF. The CDR3 coding sequence is TGTGCCAGCAGCTTAGGTCCTCCCGACGAGCAGTACTTC.

The CDR3 sequence is CASSLREGYNEQFF. CDR3 nucleotides: TGTGCCAGCAGTTTGCGGGAGGGTTACAATGAGCAGTTCTTC. This chain connects TRBV27 to TRBJ2-1; 9 bases fit TRBD2. This CDR3 has 14 amino acids. Germline V gives CDR1 MNHEY, CDR2 SMNVEV (reference sequence). Germline trimming cut 3 bases from V and 4 bases from J; bases unmatched to any gene: 1.

The chain carries TRBV27 and TRBJ2-7, with 9 bases matching TRBD1. Germline V lookup: CDR1 MNHEY, CDR2 SMNVEV (reference sequence). The CDR3 is made up of 13 amino acids. The ends lost 5 bases at V and 6 bases at J; junction bases unmatched: 5. The DNA of the CDR3 is TGTGCCAGCAGTCCCGACAGGGGGTTCGAGCAGTACTTC. This encodes CASSPDRGFEQYF.

V and J are TRBV7-2 and TRBJ2-7, with TRBD1 matching over 8 bases. The CDR3 length is 14 residues. Trimming cost V 5 bases and J 2 bases; bases outside gene matches: 5. CDR1 SGHTA and CDR2 FQGNSA come from the germline V gene. The CDR3 nucleotides are TGTGCCAGCAGCCTCGGGGGACAGGCCTACGAGCAGTACTTC. This encodes CASSLGGQAYEQYF.

This chain joins TRBV2 and TRBJ2-7; tentatively, D is TRBD2 (5 bases). V gave up 5 bases and J gave up 2 bases, with 25 bases separating them. CDR3 length: 18 residues. From germline, CDR1 is SNHLY and CDR2 FYNNEI. The CDR3 is CASSTFRVAGAVPYEQYF. DNA for the CDR3: TGTGCCAGCAGTACCTTCCGGGTGGCCGGAGCGGTCCCCTACGAGCAGTACTTC.

A remark on this clone: Additional DNA sequences in this sample encode the identical CDR3. The V call is TRBV18, the J call TRBJ1-2; the D gene is possibly TRBD1 (6 bases). The germline gives CDR1 KGHSH, CDR2 LQKENI. The CDR3 runs 14 residues. Trimming removed 3 bases at V and 1 base at J, with 9 bases between. The CDR3 protein is CASSPGGGNYGYTF. CDR3 nucleotides: TGTGCCAGCTCACCCGGGGGCGGTAACTATGGCTACACCTTC.